This T cell receptor beta chain originates from a study of shared T cell receptors in the human thymus. V dropped 3 bases and J dropped 4 bases, with 9 bases sitting between them. The CDR3 has 13 amino acids. Germline CDR1 reads ENHRY; CDR2 reads SYGVKD. TCRdb's copy holds only in-frame clones and misses some; the assay was immunoSEQ multiplex PCR. The table has 500,000 to 750,000 clones, roughly 88% seen once; the top ten hold approximately 0.011%. These data were also reused for a study on human thymus T cells. That investigation notes: The study used thymus tissue resected during corrective heart surgery. In unrelated individuals, thymic repertoires overlapped highly, according to related research.

The TCR sequence derives from a boy less than two years old with a congenital heart defect. The sample taken for sequencing was thymocytes. V is TRBV10-3 and J is TRBJ2-5; a possible D gene is TRBD1 (6 bases). CDR3 region: CAISDPDRETQYF. As DNA, the CDR3 is TGTGCCATCAGTGACCCGGACAGAGAGACCCAGTACTTC.